The 6 T cell receptor beta chains in this list originate from one sample, sequenced in a study of blood T cell repertoires in COVID-19 (TCRdb year 2020). Libraries were constructed by the immunoSEQ multiplex PCR assay. TCRdb's version of the immuneACCESS table is confined to in-frame rearrangements and falls short of the full clone set. An unresolved V gene accounts for under half of the shortfall where checked; the remainder is of unknown origin. The sample table records roughly 300,000 clones; approximately 90% of these occur just once. The top ten clones comprise about 6.8% of the sample. The specimen sequenced was peripheral blood. These receptors all stem from a woman in her twenties or thirties with COVID-19, enrolled during active disease.

The chain is built from TRBV7-9 and TRBJ2-7, with TRBD2 matching 8 bases. This CDR3 comprises 14 residues. CDR1 and CDR2 from the germline V gene are SEHNR and FQNEAQ (reference sequence). V gave up 4 bases and J gave up 3 bases; unmatched junction bases: 5. The CDR3, as DNA: TGTGCCAGCAGCTCGGGACTAGTTTTCTACGAGCAGTACTTC. Translation gives CASSSGLVFYEQYF. The whole variable domain, filled in from reference TRBV7-9 and TRBJ2-7, reads DTGVSQNPRHKITKRGQNVTFRCDPISEHNRLYWYRQTLGQGPEFLTYFQNEAQLEKSRLLSDRFSAERPKGSFSTLEIQRTEQGDSAMYLCASSSGLVFYEQYFGPGTRLTVT.

The chain uses TRBV4-1 and TRBJ2-2; 7 bases are a match to TRBD1. Germline V gene lookup returns CDR1 MGHRA and CDR2 YSYEKL. This CDR3 is 13 amino acids long. J was trimmed by 5 bases and V by 4 bases; bases with no gene match: 1. The CDR3 loop reads CASSPDRTGELFF. DNA of the CDR3: TGCGCCAGCAGCCCGGACAGGACCGGGGAGCTGTTTTTT.

The V gene is TRBV28, the J gene TRBJ1-1, with no clear D. The V gene lost 2 bases and the J gene lost 5 bases, with 9 bases spanning the gap. The CDR3 runs to 13 residues. Germline V gene data show CDR1 as MDHEN and CDR2 as SYDVKM. The chain's CDR3 is CASSLPGRTEAFF. The CDR3 coding sequence is TGTGCCAGCAGTTTACCGGGTCGGACTGAAGCTTTCTTT.

CDR3 nucleotide sequence: TGTGCCAGCAGCGTACTAGCGGGAACGACAGATACGCAGTATTTT. This sequence encodes CASSVLAGTTDTQYF. The V call is TRBV7-9, the J call TRBJ2-3; 10 bases map to TRBD2. The CDR3 extends over 15 amino acids. After removal of 5 bases from V and 3 bases from J, the junction contained 5 bases not matched to a gene. Germline V gene data show CDR1 as SEHNR and CDR2 as FQNEAQ (reference sequence).

The chain links TRBV6-1 to TRBJ1-1, with TRBD1 matching over 9 bases. The V gene's germline CDR1 is MNHNS and CDR2 SASEGT. V shed 5 bases, J shed 5 bases, and the junction held 9 bases outside the gene matches. This CDR3 comprises 15 residues. The CDR3 loop is CASSSEQGAGTEAFF. The CDR3 coding sequence is TGTGCCAGCAGTTCTGAACAGGGGGCAGGGACTGAAGCTTTCTTT.

The rearrangement uses TRBV3-1 (or the pseudogene TRBV3-2) and TRBJ2-3; 9 bases map to TRBD2. This CDR3 comprises 12 residues. Germline lookup yields CDR1 LGHDT and CDR2 YNNKEL (reference sequence). V lost 6 bases to trimming and J lost 8 bases; unmatched junction nucleotides: 3. The CDR3 nucleotides are TGTGCCAGCAGTCCGGGACTAGCTACGCAGTATTTT. This encodes CASSPGLATQYF.